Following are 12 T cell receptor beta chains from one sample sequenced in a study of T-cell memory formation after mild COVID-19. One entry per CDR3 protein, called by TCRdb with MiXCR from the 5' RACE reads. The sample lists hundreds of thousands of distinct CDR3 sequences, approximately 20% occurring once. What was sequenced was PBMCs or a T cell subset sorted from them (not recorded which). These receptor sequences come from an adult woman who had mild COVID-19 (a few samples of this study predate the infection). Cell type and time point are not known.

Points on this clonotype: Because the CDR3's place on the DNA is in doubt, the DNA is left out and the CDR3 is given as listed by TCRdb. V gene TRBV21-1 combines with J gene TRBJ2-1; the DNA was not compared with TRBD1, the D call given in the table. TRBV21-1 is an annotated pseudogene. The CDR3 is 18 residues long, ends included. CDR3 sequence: CASSKQAVGTGICNEQFF.

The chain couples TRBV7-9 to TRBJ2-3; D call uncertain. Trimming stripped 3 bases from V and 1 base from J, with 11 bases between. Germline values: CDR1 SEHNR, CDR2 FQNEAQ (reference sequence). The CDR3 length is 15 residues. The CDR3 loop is CASSLREVRTDTQYF. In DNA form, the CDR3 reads TGTGCCAGCAGCTTGAGAGAGGTACGCACAGATACGCAGTATTTT.

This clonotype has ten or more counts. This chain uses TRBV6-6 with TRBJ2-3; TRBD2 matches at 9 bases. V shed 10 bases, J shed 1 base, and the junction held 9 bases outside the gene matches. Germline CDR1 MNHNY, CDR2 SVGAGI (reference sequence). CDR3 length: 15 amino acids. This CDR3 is CATLKSSGGTDTQYF. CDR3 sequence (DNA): TGTGCCACTCTGAAATCTAGCGGGGGCACAGATACGCAGTATTTT.

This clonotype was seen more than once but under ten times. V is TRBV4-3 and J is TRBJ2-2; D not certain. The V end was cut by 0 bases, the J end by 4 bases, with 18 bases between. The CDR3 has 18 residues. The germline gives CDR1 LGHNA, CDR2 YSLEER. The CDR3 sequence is CASSQDLGDVAPTGELFF. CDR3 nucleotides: TGCGCCAGCAGCCAAGATTTGGGCGACGTGGCGCCCACCGGGGAGCTGTTTTTT.

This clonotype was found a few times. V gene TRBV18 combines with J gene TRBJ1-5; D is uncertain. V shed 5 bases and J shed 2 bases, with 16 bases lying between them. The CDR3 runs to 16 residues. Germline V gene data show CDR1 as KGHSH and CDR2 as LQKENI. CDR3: CASSVTRISGNQPQHF. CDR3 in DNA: TGTGCCAGCTCAGTAACACGGATTAGTGGCAATCAGCCCCAGCATTTT.

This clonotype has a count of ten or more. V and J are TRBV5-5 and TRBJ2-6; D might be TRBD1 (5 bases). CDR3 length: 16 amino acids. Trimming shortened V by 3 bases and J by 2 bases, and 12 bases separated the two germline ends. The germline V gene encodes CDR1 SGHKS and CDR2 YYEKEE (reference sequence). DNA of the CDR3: TGTGCCAGCAGCTGGTACTCAGGGACTGGGGCCAACGTCCTGACTTTC. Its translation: CASSWYSGTGANVLTF.

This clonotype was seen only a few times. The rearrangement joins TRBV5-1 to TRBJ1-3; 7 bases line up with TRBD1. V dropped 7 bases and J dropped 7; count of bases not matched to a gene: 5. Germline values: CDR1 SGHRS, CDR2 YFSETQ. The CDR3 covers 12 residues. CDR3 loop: CASGDRGNTIYF. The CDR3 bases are TGCGCCAGCGGGGACAGAGGCAACACCATATATTTT.

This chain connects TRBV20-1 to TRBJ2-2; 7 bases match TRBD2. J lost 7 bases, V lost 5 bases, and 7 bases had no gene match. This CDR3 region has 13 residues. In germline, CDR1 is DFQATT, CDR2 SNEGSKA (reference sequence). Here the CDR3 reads CSAGPPGGGELFF. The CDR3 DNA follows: TGCAGTGCTGGGCCACCGGGGGGCGGGGAGCTGTTTTTT.

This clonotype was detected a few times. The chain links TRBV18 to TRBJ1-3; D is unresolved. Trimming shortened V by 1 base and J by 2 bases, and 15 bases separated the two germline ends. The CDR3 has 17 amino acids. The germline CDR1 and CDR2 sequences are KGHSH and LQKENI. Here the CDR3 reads CASSPRMGGIAGNTIYF. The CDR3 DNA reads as TGTGCCAGCTCACCACGGATGGGAGGTATAGCTGGAAACACCATATATTTT.

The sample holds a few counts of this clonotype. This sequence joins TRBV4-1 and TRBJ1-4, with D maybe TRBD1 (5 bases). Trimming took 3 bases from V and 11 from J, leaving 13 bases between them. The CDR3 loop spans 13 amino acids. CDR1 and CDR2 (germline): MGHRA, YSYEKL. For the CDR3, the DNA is TGCGCCAGCAGCCAGACTGGGGCTAGTAAACTGTTTTTT. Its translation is CASSQTGASKLFF.

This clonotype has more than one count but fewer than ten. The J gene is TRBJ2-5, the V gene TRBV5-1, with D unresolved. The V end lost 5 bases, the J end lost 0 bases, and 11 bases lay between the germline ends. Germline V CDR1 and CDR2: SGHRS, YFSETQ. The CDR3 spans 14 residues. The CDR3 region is CASSHSGHQETQYF. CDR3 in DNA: TGCGCCAGCAGTCACTCAGGACACCAAGAGACCCAGTACTTC. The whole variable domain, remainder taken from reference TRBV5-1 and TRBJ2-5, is KAGVTQTPRYLIKTRGQQVTLSCSPISGHRSVSWYQQTPGQGLQFLFEYFSETQRNKGNFPGRFSGRQFSNSRSEMNVSTLELGDSALYLCASSHSGHQETQYFGPGTRLLVL.

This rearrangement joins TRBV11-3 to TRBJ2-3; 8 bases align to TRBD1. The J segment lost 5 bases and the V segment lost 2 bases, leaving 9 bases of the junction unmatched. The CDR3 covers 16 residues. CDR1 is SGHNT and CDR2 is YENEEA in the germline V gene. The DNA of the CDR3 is TGTGCCAGCAGCTTAAGGGCTAGGACAGGGATAGATACGCAGTATTTT. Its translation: CASSLRARTGIDTQYF.